The 5 T cell receptor beta chains listed next were all sequenced from one sample in a study of cytomegalovirus exposure and HLA in healthy donors. Amplification used 60 Vbeta primers and 13 Jbeta primers. Here immunoSEQ multiplex PCR was the method, and the copy in TCRdb shows in-frame clones only, minus some. The sample holds around 230,000 clones, around 76% seen once. Sequenced: PBMCs. Receptor source: a man in his forties in good health and CMV-seropositive.

The V and J genes are TRBV10-3 and TRBJ1-1; D might be TRBD1 (5 bases). V gave up 5 bases and J gave up 3 bases, with 16 bases separating them. Germline-derived CDR1 and CDR2 are ENHRY and SYGVKD. The CDR3 length is 15 residues. The CDR3 here is CAISFARGLDTEAFF. CDR3 bases: TGTGCCATCAGTTTTGCGCGGGGGTTAGACACTGAAGCTTTCTTT.

V gene TRBV7-8 combines with J gene TRBJ1-4; TRBD1 matches at 7 bases. V was clipped by 0 bases and J by 8 bases; unmatched bases: 6. This CDR3 has 15 amino acids. The germline V gene encodes CDR1 SGHVS and CDR2 FQNEAQ. In nucleotides, the CDR3 is TGTGCCAGCAGCTTAGCGGGGACAGTGGGGGAAAAACTGTTTTTT. Translated, it gives CASSLAGTVGEKLFF.

The chain employs TRBV5-6 and TRBJ1-2, with a tentative D call TRBD1 (6 bases). The CDR3 is made up of 15 amino acids. V lost 4 bases and J lost 4, with 17 bases in between. Germline V gives CDR1 SGHDT, CDR2 YYEEEE. The CDR3 DNA follows: TGTGCCAGCAGCGATCTACAGGGATTCTTCTATGGCTACACCTTC. Its translation: CASSDLQGFFYGYTF.

About this clone itself: Different DNA sequences within this sample yield the same CDR3. This chain joins TRBV4-1 and TRBJ1-2; a possible D gene is TRBD1 (5 bases). V lost 1 base and J lost 2, with 8 bases in between. Germline V gene lookup returns CDR1 MGHRA and CDR2 YSYEKL. This CDR3 is built from 14 residues. CDR3: CASSQAGGNYGYTF. Here the CDR3 DNA reads TGCGCCAGCAGCCAAGCGGGGGGAAACTATGGCTACACCTTC.

The chain employs TRBV15 and TRBJ2-5; 8 bases are a match to TRBD1. This CDR3 is built from 14 residues. Trimming took 5 bases from V and 5 from J; bases not matched to a gene: 7. Germline V CDR1 and CDR2: LNHNV, YYDKDF (reference sequence). CDR3 bases: TGTGCCACCAGCCCGGACAGGGATTATGAGACCCAGTACTTC. It codes for CATSPDRDYETQYF.